This section outlines one TCR beta chain sequence together with its context. Its target is unknown. One end of the junction does not line up with germline, which may come from a read error. Time point denoted: newly diagnosed GD, antithyroid drugs for less than 3 months. Preparation of the TCR library used RNA extracted from PBMCs. The sample belongs to a study of regulatory T cells in long-lasting Graves disease. Whole-study findings and limits: Those with persistent Graves' had less TCR diversity than newly diagnosed patients.

Germline CDR1 reads SGHRS; CDR2 reads YFSETQ. The CDR3 contains 14 residues. TCR beta libraries were built with iRepertoire HTBI primers and Arm-PCR of CDR3 regions. TCRdb passed the multiplex PCR reads through MiXCR, listing each CDR3 protein once. The sample shows 550,000 to 600,000 distinct CDR3 sequences, 15% to 20% of them seen only once. The sample was also linked to a second study, of T cells in Graves' hyperthyroidism and ophthalmopathy.

The origin of this receptor is a man aged 18-30 years with Graves disease. The sample in question was peripheral blood mononuclear cells (PBMCs), obtained at new diagnosis, from a patient treated with antithyroid drugs. The rearrangement joins TRBV5-1 to TRBJ1-2; D perhaps matches TRBD1 (5 bases). The CDR3 DNA reads as TGTGCCAGCAGTACGGCAGGGAGTTCGTATGGCTACACCTTC. It yields the protein CASSTAGSSYGYTF.